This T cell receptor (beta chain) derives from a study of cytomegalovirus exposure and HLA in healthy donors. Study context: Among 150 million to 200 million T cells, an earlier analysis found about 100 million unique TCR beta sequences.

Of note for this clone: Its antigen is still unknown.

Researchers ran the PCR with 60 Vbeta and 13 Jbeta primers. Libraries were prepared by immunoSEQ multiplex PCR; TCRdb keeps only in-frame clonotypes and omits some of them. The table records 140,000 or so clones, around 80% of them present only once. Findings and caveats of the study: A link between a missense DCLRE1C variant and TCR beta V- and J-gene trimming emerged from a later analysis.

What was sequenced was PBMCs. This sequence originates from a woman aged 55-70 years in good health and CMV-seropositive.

The CDR3 sequence is CASRDSIAGANVLTF. CDR3 nucleotides: TGTGCCAGCCGGGACAGTATTGCTGGGGCCAACGTCCTGACTTTC. The gene calls are TRBV7-2 and TRBJ2-6, with 7 bases lining up with TRBD1. Germline V gene sequence: CDR1 SGHTA, CDR2 FQGNSA. The CDR3 has 15 amino acids. Losses at the gene ends were 8 bases for V and 2 bases for J; bases not matched to a gene: 6.